These 20 T cell receptor beta chains were all obtained from the same sample, sequenced in a study of PD-1 blockade in classical Hodgkin lymphoma. Following autologous stem cell transplantation, relapse occurred in every patient, and exposure to brentuximab vedotin varied. The protocol was immunoSEQ multiplex PCR, while the TCRdb copy is restricted to in-frame clones and leaves out a portion. Of 20,000 to 25,000 clones listed, about 68% were seen once; the top ten hold about a fifth. The source was peripheral blood mononuclear cells (PBMCs), collected at baseline. The receptors here all came from a human donor with classical Hodgkin lymphoma.

This sequence joins TRBV11-3 and TRBJ2-1; either TRBD1 or TRBD2 may fit D (5 bases each). V lost 5 bases, J lost 4 bases, and 12 bases lay in between. CDR1 is SGHNT and CDR2 is YENEEA in the germline V gene. The CDR3 has 14 amino acids. The CDR3 region is CASSDGAPYNEQFF. The CDR3 DNA reads as TGTGCCAGCAGCGACGGGGCCCCTTACAATGAGCAGTTCTTC. Based on the CDR3 plus reference TRBV11-3 and TRBJ2-1, the full variable domain is EAGVVQSPRYKIIEKKQPVAFWCNPISGHNTLYWYLQNLGQGPELLIRYENEEAVDDSQLPKDRFSAERLKGVDSTLKIQPAELGDSAVYLCASSDGAPYNEQFFGPGTRLTVL.

The J gene is TRBJ1-4, the V gene TRBV19, with no clear D. The germline V and J ends were trimmed by 3 bases and 13 bases, with 12 bases remaining between them. Germline values: CDR1 LNHDA, CDR2 SQIVND (reference sequence). CDR3 length: 12 amino acids. The chain's CDR3 is CASSMGPVGLFF. The CDR3 DNA follows: TGTGCCAGTAGTATGGGTCCTGTGGGACTGTTTTTT.

The chain links TRBV11-2 to TRBJ2-6; 7 positions agree with TRBD1. Germline lookup yields CDR1 SGHAT and CDR2 FQNNGV. Trimming cost V 3 bases and J 0 bases; bases outside gene matches: 8. The CDR3 is made up of 18 amino acids. The CDR3 protein is CASSFTGTVNSGANVLTF. The CDR3, as DNA: TGTGCCAGCAGCTTTACCGGGACAGTAAACTCTGGGGCCAACGTCCTGACTTTC.

This rearrangement joins TRBV7-9 to TRBJ2-2, with 10 bases that match TRBD2. The CDR3 has 19 amino acids. Losses at the gene ends were 3 bases for V and 1 base for J; bases not matched to a gene: 11. The germline V gene encodes CDR1 SEHNR and CDR2 FQNEAQ (reference sequence). The DNA of the CDR3 is TGTGCCAGCAGCTTCCGCCCCTTAGGACTAGCGGTGAACACCGGGGAGCTGTTTTTT. Protein: CASSFRPLGLAVNTGELFF.

This clone has a handful of counts. The chain carries TRBV29-1 and TRBJ2-1; 16 bases are shared with TRBD2. CDR3 length: 20 amino acids. Germline V gives CDR1 SQVTM, CDR2 ANQGSEA. V was clipped by 4 bases and J by 10 bases; unmatched bases: 22. CDR3 amino acids: CSVVFLVGTSGGAGGLEQFF. CDR3 in DNA: TGCAGCGTTGTCTTCCTTGTAGGGACTAGCGGGGGGGCCGGAGGTTTGGAGCAGTTCTTC.

The chain recombines TRBV6-5 with TRBJ2-6; no reliable D call. With 0 bases removed from V and 4 bases from J, the gap between germline ends came to 10 bases. The CDR3 loop spans 16 amino acids. The germline CDR1 and CDR2 sequences are MNHEY and SVGAGI. DNA of the CDR3: TGTGCCAGCAGTTACTCTCGGCGGTTGGGGGCCAACGTCCTGACTTTC. The encoded protein is CASSYSRRLGANVLTF.

V gene TRBV6-6 combines with J gene TRBJ1-2; perhaps TRBD1 as D (5 bases). Trimming stripped 8 bases from V and 3 bases from J, with 10 bases between. Germline-derived CDR1 and CDR2 are MNHNY and SVGAGI (reference sequence). This CDR3 has 12 residues. CDR3 DNA: TGTGCCAGCGGGGGTTTGGACTATGGCTACACCTTC. Its protein product is CASGGLDYGYTF.

The rearrangement links TRBV11-2 to TRBJ2-3, with no clear D. The germline V gene has CDR1 SGHAT and CDR2 FQNNGV. V gave up 5 bases and J gave up 6 bases, with 15 bases separating them. This CDR3 has 14 amino acids. The CDR3 reads CASSPSANRDTQYF. CDR3 bases: TGTGCCAGCAGCCCCTCCGCTAACCGGGATACGCAGTATTTT.

A few counts support this clone. The chain combines TRBV7-9 with TRBJ2-7; D perhaps matches TRBD2 (6 bases). This CDR3 is built from 14 residues. CDR1 and CDR2 from the germline V gene are SEHNR and FQNEAQ (reference sequence). V lost 6 bases, J lost 2 bases, and 14 bases lay in between. The CDR3 nucleotides are TGTGCCAGCAGGGCTGGGCGGGGCCCCTACGAGCAGTACTTC. It codes for CASRAGRGPYEQYF. Full variable domain (remainder filled in from reference TRBV7-9 and TRBJ2-7): DTGVSQNPRHKITKRGQNVTFRCDPISEHNRLYWYRQTLGQGPEFLTYFQNEAQLEKSRLLSDRFSAERPKGSFSTLEIQRTEQGDSAMYLCASRAGRGPYEQYFGPGTRLTVT.

As DNA, the CDR3 is TGTGCCAGCAGCCGCGGGGACAGGGGCCAAGAGACCCAGTACTTC. Amino acids: CASSRGDRGQETQYF. The chain couples TRBV4-2 to TRBJ2-5; 10 positions agree with TRBD1. V shed 4 bases, J shed 1 base, and the junction held 3 bases outside the gene matches. Per the germline V gene, CDR1 is LGHNA and CDR2 is YNFKEQ. The CDR3 consists of 15 residues.

CDR3 nucleotides: TGTGCCAGCGGAATAGCGGGAGGGCCGTACGAGCAGTACTTC. This sequence encodes CASGIAGGPYEQYF. The chain combines TRBV6-1 with TRBJ2-5; TRBD2 matches at 11 bases. Near its end, the DNA agrees better with TRBJ2-7, so the J call may be wrong. The CDR3 covers 14 residues. The V gene's germline CDR1 is MNHNS and CDR2 SASEGT.

V is TRBV28 and J is TRBJ2-7; the D call may be TRBD1 or TRBD2 (5 bases each). Germline V lookup: CDR1 MDHEN, CDR2 SYDVKM. The V and J ends lost 0 bases and 0 bases respectively, with 15 bases between them. This CDR3 contains 17 residues. The CDR3 loop reads CASSLWRGDSSSYEQYF. The CDR3 DNA follows: TGTGCCAGCAGTTTATGGAGGGGAGACAGCAGCTCCTACGAGCAGTACTTC. Combining the CDR3 with reference TRBV28 and TRBJ2-7 gives the whole variable domain DVKVTQSSRYLVKRTGEKVFLECVQDMDHENMFWYRQDPGLGLRLIYFSYDVKMKEKGDIPEGYSVSREKKERFSLILESASTNQTSMYLCASSLWRGDSSSYEQYFGPGTRLTVT.

The chain joins TRBV19 to TRBJ1-5; maybe TRBD1 (6 bases). The V gene lost 3 bases and the J gene lost 0 bases, with 12 bases spanning the gap. Germline values: CDR1 LNHDA, CDR2 SQIVND (reference sequence). The CDR3 sequence is 16 residues long. This CDR3 is CASSMDSPYSNQPQHF. The CDR3 region has the DNA TGTGCCAGTAGTATGGACAGCCCTTATAGCAATCAGCCCCAGCATTTT.

This sequence joins TRBV6-6 and TRBJ2-7; 8 positions match TRBD2. The CDR3 runs to 13 residues. With V trimmed by 7 bases and J by 7 bases, 9 bases remained unmatched. Germline CDR1 MNHNY, CDR2 SVGAGI (reference sequence). The CDR3 loop is CASTRFSGMEQYF. CDR3 DNA: TGTGCCAGCACCCGATTTAGCGGGATGGAGCAGTACTTC.

The rearrangement uses TRBV4-1 and TRBJ2-7; D is uncertain. Germline-derived CDR1 and CDR2 are MGHRA and YSYEKL. The CDR3 length is 14 residues. V was cut by 0 bases and J by 7 bases, with 13 bases left in between. CDR3 residues: CASSQDPIAGEQYF. The CDR3 DNA reads as TGCGCCAGCAGCCAAGACCCCATTGCAGGAGAGCAGTACTTC.

This clone was counted between two and nine times. The genes are TRBV6-5 and TRBJ2-7, with 11 positions matching TRBD2. The germline V gene has CDR1 MNHEY and CDR2 SVGAGI. This CDR3 contains 15 residues. After removal of 3 bases from V and 2 bases from J, the junction contained 3 bases not matched to a gene. This chain's CDR3 is CASSYGTSGTYEQYF. CDR3 nucleotide sequence: TGTGCCAGCAGTTATGGGACTAGCGGAACCTACGAGCAGTACTTC.

By proportion, this clone is large (0.1 to 1%). Here the CDR3 DNA reads TGTGCCAGCAGCTTAGAGGGGGACAGCCGTGAAGCTTTCTTT. Protein sequence: CASSLEGDSREAFF. The genes are TRBV7-9 and TRBJ1-1; 7 bases align to TRBD1. V trimming: 1 base; J trimming: 7 bases; junction bases outside the gene matches: 6. Germline CDR1 is SEHNR and CDR2 is FQNEAQ (reference sequence). This CDR3 comprises 14 residues.

This chain links TRBV6-1 with TRBJ1-1; possibly TRBD1 for D (5 bases). Germline CDR1 is MNHNS and CDR2 is SASEGT. This CDR3 is 14 amino acids long. V was cut by 4 bases and J by 1 base, with 10 bases left in between. The CDR3 region has the DNA TGTGCCAGCAGTGCAGGGATAGGGAACACTGAAGCTTTCTTT. Protein sequence: CASSAGIGNTEAFF.

Concerning this clone: This sample also contains other DNA sequences that code for the same CDR3. The chain links TRBV7-2 to TRBJ1-1; D ambiguous. The CDR3 has 14 residues. Per the germline V gene, CDR1 is SGHTA and CDR2 is FQGNSA. V was shortened by 1 base and J by 1 base, with 7 bases between the two germline ends. For the CDR3, the DNA is TGTGCCAGCAGCTTAGTTTATAGGAACACTGAAGCTTTCTTT. As protein: CASSLVYRNTEAFF. Full variable domain (outside the CDR3, taken from reference TRBV7-2 and TRBJ1-1): GAGVSQSPSNKVTEKGKDVELRCDPISGHTALYWYRQSLGQGLEFLIYFQGNSAPDKSGLPSDRFSAERTGGSVSTLTIQRTQQEDSAVYLCASSLVYRNTEAFFGQGTRLTVV.

This chain joins TRBV5-1 and TRBJ2-3; TRBD2 matches at 10 bases. Germline V gene data show CDR1 as SGHRS and CDR2 as YFSETQ. V lost 0 bases to trimming and J lost 1 base; unmatched junction nucleotides: 11. CDR3 length equals 19 residues. The CDR3 DNA follows: TGCGCCAGCAGCTTGGTGGGTAGCGGGGGGAGCGGTGGCACAGATACGCAGTATTTT. The encoded protein is CASSLVGSGGSGGTDTQYF. Filled out from reference TRBV5-1 and TRBJ2-3, the complete variable domain reads KAGVTQTPRYLIKTRGQQVTLSCSPISGHRSVSWYQQTPGQGLQFLFEYFSETQRNKGNFPGRFSGRQFSNSRSEMNVSTLELGDSALYLCASSLVGSGGSGGTDTQYFGPGTRLTVL.